This T cell receptor beta chain was identified in a study of blood T cells in healthy people across ages. Study-level findings and limits: CMV infection status of these donors was not known.

A second PCR, run for roughly 7 to 11 cycles, used a sample-barcoded 5' primer plus a J-beta primer mix. Researchers report that a template-switch adaptor with 12 random nucleotides tagged each cDNA molecule. Each CDR3 protein gets one entry after TCRdb re-called the 5' RACE reads with MiXCR. The sample includes about 640,000 distinct CDR3 sequences, under 70% of them seen just once. This clonotype came up once. Its target is unknown. There were healthy Caucasian individuals from Russia, aged roughly 6 to 90, serving as donors. V was cut by 1 base and J by 2 bases, with 9 bases left in between. Germline CDR1 is SGHTA and CDR2 is FQGNSA. CDR3 size: 15 residues.

J is TRBJ1-3 and V is TRBV7-2; D call uncertain. This TCR came from a man in his 60s in good health. The material sequenced was blood. Here the CDR3 DNA reads TGTGCCAGCAGCTTAGATCCTCCCCCTGGAAACACCATATATTTT. The encoded protein is CASSLDPPPGNTIYF.